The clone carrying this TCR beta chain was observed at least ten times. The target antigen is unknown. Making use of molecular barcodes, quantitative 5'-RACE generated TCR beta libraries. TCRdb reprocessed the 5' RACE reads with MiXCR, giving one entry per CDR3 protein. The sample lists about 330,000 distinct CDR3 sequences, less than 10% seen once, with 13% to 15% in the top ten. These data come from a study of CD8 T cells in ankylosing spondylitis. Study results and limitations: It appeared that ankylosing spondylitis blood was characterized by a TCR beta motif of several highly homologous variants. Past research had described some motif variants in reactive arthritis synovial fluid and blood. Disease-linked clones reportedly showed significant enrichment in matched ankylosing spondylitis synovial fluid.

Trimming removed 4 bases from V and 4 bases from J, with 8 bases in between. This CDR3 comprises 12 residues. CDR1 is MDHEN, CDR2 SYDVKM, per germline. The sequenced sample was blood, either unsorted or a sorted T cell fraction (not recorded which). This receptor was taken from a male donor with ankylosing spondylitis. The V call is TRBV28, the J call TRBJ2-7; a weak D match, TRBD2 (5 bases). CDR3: CASSSLGYEQYF. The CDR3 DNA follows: TGTGCCAGCAGTTCACTAGGATACGAGCAGTACTTC.